The TCR beta chain under discussion was sequenced for a study of T-cell reconstitution after alpha-beta-depleted transplantation in children. Trimming left V 1 base short and J 9 bases short, with 13 bases between. This CDR3 has 14 amino acids. The germline V gene has CDR1 MNHEY and CDR2 SMNVEV (reference sequence). Unique molecular identifiers were used to barcode this TCRbeta library. A single record per CDR3 protein comes from TCRdb applying MiXCR to the PCR reads. The sample has around 600,000 distinct CDR3 sequences, roughly a tenth seen once. This clonotype was recorded many times. The sequencing used PBMCs from the stem cell graft donor, collected from the stem cell graft. The source of this sequence is a human donor who donated a stem cell graft to a child with acute myeloid leukemia. The V call is TRBV27, the J call TRBJ2-1; D may correspond to TRBD1 or TRBD2 (5 bases each). CDR3 in DNA: TGTGCCAGCAGTTTATGGGACCGCGAGGGTGAGCAGTTCTTC. Amino acid sequence: CASSLWDREGEQFF.